This record concerns one T cell receptor beta chain sequence. Its antigen is not known. Primed by a sample-barcoded 5' primer and a J-beta primer mix, a second PCR proceeded for 7 to 11 cycles. Each cDNA molecule received a tag from a template-switch adaptor that had 12 random nucleotides. TCRdb itself ran the 5' RACE reads through MiXCR, one entry per CDR3 protein. The data contain 1.5 million to 1.9 million distinct CDR3 sequences, approximately 43% of them singletons. This entry is derived from a study of blood T cells in healthy people across ages. For the study at large: About one barcoded beta molecule was captured per two T cells (by template switching).

The study, taken as a whole, reports: Percentage of naive T cells showed a strong correlation with TCR beta diversity.

The V gene lost 6 bases and the J gene lost 13 bases, with 13 bases spanning the gap. The CDR3 covers 10 residues. Germline loops: CDR1 DFQATT, CDR2 SNEGSKA (reference sequence). The V gene is TRBV20-1, the J gene TRBJ2-1, with no clear D. The origin of this receptor is a woman aged 18-30 years in good health. The sequencing sample was made of blood. In DNA, the CDR3 is TGCAGTGCGTCGAAAGAGACCCAGTTCTTC. Translated: CSASKETQFF.